The entry that follows covers one T cell receptor beta chain sequence. Its antigen is as yet unknown. The data were taken from a study of CD8 T cells in ankylosing spondylitis. V lost 2 bases, J lost 10 bases, and 12 bases stayed unmatched. This CDR3 is built from 16 residues. The germline V gene has CDR1 SGHDN and CDR2 FVKESK. Regarding the study as a whole: Reactive arthritis synovial fluid and blood were previously reported to contain some motif variants.

TCRdb re-called the 5' RACE reads through MiXCR, storing one row per CDR3 protein. This table holds roughly 250,000 distinct CDR3 sequences, about 10% found once. The chain is built from TRBV14 and TRBJ2-1; 9 bases align to TRBD2. Sequencing was performed on blood, either unsorted or a sorted T cell fraction (not recorded which). The clonotype comes from a male donor with ankylosing spondylitis or in good health (not recorded which). DNA for the CDR3: TGTGCCAGCAGCCAACATACCTCTCTAGCGGGAAGGGAGCAGTTCTTC. It encodes CASSQHTSLAGREQFF.